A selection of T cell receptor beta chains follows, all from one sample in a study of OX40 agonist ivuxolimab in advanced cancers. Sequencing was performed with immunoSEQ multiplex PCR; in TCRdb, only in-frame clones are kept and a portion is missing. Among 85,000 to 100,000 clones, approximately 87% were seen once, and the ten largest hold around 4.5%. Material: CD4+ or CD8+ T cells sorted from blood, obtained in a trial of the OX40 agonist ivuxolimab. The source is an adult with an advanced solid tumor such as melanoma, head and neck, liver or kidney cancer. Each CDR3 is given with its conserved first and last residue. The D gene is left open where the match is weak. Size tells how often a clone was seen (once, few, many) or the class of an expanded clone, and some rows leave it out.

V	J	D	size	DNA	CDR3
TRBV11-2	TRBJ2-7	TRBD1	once	TGTGCCAGCAGCTTAGTGACAGGGGGTTCCTACGAGCAGTACTTC	CASSLVTGGSYEQYF
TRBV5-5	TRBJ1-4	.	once	TGTGCCAGCAGCTTGGTTGGATCCGATGAAAAACTGTTTTTT	CASSLVGSDEKLFF
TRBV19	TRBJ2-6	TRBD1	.	TGTGCCAGTAGTCCGGGACAGGGGACCGGGGCCAACGTCCTGACTTTC	CASSPGQGTGANVLTF
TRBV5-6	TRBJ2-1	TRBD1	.	TGTGCCAGCAGCTTAATGAAGGGGGCGTCCTACAATGAGCAGTTCTTC	CASSLMKGASYNEQFF
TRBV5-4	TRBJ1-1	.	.	TGTGCCAGCAGCTTGGACTACAGGCCCTCGAACACTGAAGCTTTCTTT	CASSLDYRPSNTEAFF
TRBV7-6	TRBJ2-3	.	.	TGTGCCAGCAGCTTAGACCTCAGCGCAGATACGCAGTATTTT	CASSLDLSADTQYF
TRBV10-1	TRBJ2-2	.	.	TGCGCCAGCAGTGTCGGGGTTACCGGGGAGCTGTTTTTT	CASSVGVTGELFF
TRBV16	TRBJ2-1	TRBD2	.	TGTGCCAGCAGCCCGTGGACTAGCGGGAGCTCCTACAATGAGCAGTTCTTC	CASSPWTSGSSYNEQFF
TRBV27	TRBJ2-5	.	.	TGTGCCAGCAAACGGGGGAGGGGGGAAGAGACCCAGTACTTC	CASKRGRGEETQYF
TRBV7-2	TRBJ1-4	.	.	TGTGCCTCGGCCAGGTCTAATGAAAAACTGTTTTTT	CASARSNEKLFF
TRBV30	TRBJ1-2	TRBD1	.	TGTGCCTGGACAGGGGGTGCCGGCTACACCTTC	CAWTGGAGYTF
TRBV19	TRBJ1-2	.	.	TGTGCCAGTAGTACCGAACCGTATGGCTACACCTTC	CASSTEPYGYTF
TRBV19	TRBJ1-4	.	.	TGTGCCAGTAGTATCCCCTCCGGCTGGGGAGCTAATGAAAAACTGTTTTTT	CASSIPSGWGANEKLFF
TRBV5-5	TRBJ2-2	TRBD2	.	TGTGCCAGCAGCATACTAGCGGGAGCCGGGGAGCTGTTTTTT	CASSILAGAGELFF
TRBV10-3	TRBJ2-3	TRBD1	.	TGTGCCATCAGTTTGACAGGGGATACCCCATCTAGCACAGATACGCAGTATTTT	CAISLTGDTPSSTDTQYF
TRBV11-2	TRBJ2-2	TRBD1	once	TGTGCCAGCAGCTTGACAGGGGGTTTTGGCACCGGGGAGCTGTTTTTT	CASSLTGGFGTGELFF
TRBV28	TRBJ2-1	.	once	TGTGCCAGCAGTTTGACAGTAAGCTCCTACAATGAGCAGTTCTTC	CASSLTVSSYNEQFF
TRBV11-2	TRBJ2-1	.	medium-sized	TGTGCCAGCAGCCGGTGGGGGGATGAGCAGTTCTTC	CASSRWGDEQFF
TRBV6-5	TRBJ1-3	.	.	TGTGCCAGCAGATCCAACGGTTACTCTGGAAACACCATATATTTT	CASRSNGYSGNTIYF
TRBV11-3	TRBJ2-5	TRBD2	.	TGTGCCAGCAGCTCGGCCGGGACTAGCGGGAGAGAGACCCAGTACTTC	CASSSAGTSGRETQYF
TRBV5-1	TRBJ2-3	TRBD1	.	TGCGCCAGCAGCGCCTCAGGACAGGGGGCTTCAGATACGCAGTATTTT	CASSASGQGASDTQYF
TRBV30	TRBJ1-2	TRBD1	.	TGTGCCTGGTCGGGACAGGGTTTCGATGGCTACACCTTC	CAWSGQGFDGYTF
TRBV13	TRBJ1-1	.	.	TGTGCCAGCAGCTTATTTGTAGACACTGAAGCTTTCTTT	CASSLFVDTEAFF
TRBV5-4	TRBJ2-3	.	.	TGTGCCAGCAGCTTGGAGGGACGGGGAACGCAGTATTTT	CASSLEGRGTQYF
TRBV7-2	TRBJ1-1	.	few	TGTGCCAGCAGCTTAGAACAGGCAAACACTGAAGCTTTCTTT	CASSLEQANTEAFF
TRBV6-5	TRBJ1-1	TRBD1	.	TGTGCCAGCAGTGACAGGGTGAGCACTGAAGCTTTCTTT	CASSDRVSTEAFF
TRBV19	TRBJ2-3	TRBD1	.	TGTGCCAGCAGGACAGGCCGCACAGATACGCAGTATTTT	CASRTGRTDTQYF
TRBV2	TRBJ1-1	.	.	TGTGCCAGCAGTGCTGCGAGGGCTGAAGCTTTCTTT	CASSAARAEAFF
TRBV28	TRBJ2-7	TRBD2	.	TGTGCCAGCAGTTTATACGGGGGACTAGCGGGAACTGGCGAGCAGTACTTC	CASSLYGGLAGTGEQYF
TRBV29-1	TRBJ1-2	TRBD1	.	TGCAGCGCAACGGGACAGGGTGCGGGCTACACCTTC	CSATGQGAGYTF
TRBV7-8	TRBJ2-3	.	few	TGTGCCAGCAGCTTAGATAGCGTGGGAGGTCTGACAGATACGCAGTATTTT	CASSLDSVGGLTDTQYF
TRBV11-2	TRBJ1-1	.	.	TGTGCCAGCAGCTTAGGACAGATGAACACTGAAGCTTTCTTT	CASSLGQMNTEAFF
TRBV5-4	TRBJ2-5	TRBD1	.	TGTGCCAGCAGTCCTACAGGGGGCTTGGAGACCCAGTACTTC	CASSPTGGLETQYF